The text below deals with one T cell receptor (beta chain). The sample comes from a study of blood T cell repertoires in COVID-19. About the study: Some COVID-19 samples were acute and others convalescent; all came from the United States, Italy and Spain.

Original analysis: Amplification of reference gene primers was used by the study to estimate nucleated cell counts. Produced via immunoSEQ multiplex PCR; TCRdb's table is partial and in-frame only. The DNA gave D and trimming, while V, J and clone size come from that table. The sample yields roughly 63,000 clones, more than 80% seen once. Looked up from germline, CDR1 is SGHNT and CDR2 is YYREEE (reference sequence). The CDR3 contains 16 residues. Trimming shortened V by 4 bases and J by 1 base, and 16 bases separated the two germline ends. This clonotype was sampled from a man aged 50-60 years with acute or convalescent COVID-19. V usage is TRBV5-4 and J usage is TRBJ2-3; a possible D gene is TRBD1 (6 bases). What was sequenced was peripheral blood. The CDR3 is CASSVKQGLGTDTQYF. The DNA for the CDR3 is TGTGCCAGCAGCGTCAAACAGGGCCTCGGCACAGATACGCAGTATTTT.